Only a few counts were recorded for the clone carrying this T cell receptor (beta chain). Antigen specificity is unknown. The data stem from a study of OX40 agonist ivuxolimab in advanced cancers. The study, taken as a whole, reports: Patients who responded partially at 0.1-3.0 mg/kg showed clonal expansion ranking among the lowest.

V was clipped by 6 bases and J by 1 base, with 12 bases between them. The CDR3 covers 14 residues. Per germline, CDR1 MNHEY and CDR2 SMNVEV (reference sequence). Clones were sequenced by immunoSEQ multiplex PCR, and TCRdb holds only the in-frame ones, with some missing. The data contain over 45,000 clones, about 83% of them singletons. Sequenced material: CD4+ or CD8+ T cells sorted from blood, taken in a trial of the OX40 agonist ivuxolimab. The TCR comes from an adult with an advanced solid tumor such as melanoma, head and neck, liver or kidney cancer. The chain recombines TRBV27 with TRBJ1-1, with a possible D match to TRBD1 (6 bases). CDR3 in amino acids: CASSRGLANTEAFF. CDR3 sequence (DNA): TGTGCCAGCAGCCGGGGGCTGGCGAACACTGAAGCTTTCTTT.